The 20 T cell receptor beta chains in this list originate from one sample, sequenced in a study of PD-L1 blockade in urothelial cancer. TCRdb keeps only in-frame clones here, not all; method: immunoSEQ multiplex PCR. Found here are about 57,000 clones, about 82% of them singletons; the top ten hold less than 3.5%. Sequenced material: PBMCs, taken around atezolizumab (anti-PD-L1) treatment. Receptor source: a middle-aged man with urothelial cancer.

This chain uses TRBV29-1 with TRBJ1-4; D call uncertain. The germline V and J ends were trimmed by 4 bases and 5 bases, with 14 bases remaining between them. The CDR3 has 14 residues. CDR1 SQVTM and CDR2 ANQGSEA come from the germline V gene. CDR3 loop: CSVGVSVGNEKLFF. CDR3 nucleotide sequence: TGCAGCGTTGGTGTTTCAGTCGGGAATGAAAAACTGTTTTTT.

This clone was picked up a small number of times. The V call is TRBV27, the J call TRBJ1-4; D is perhaps TRBD1 (6 bases). The germline gives CDR1 MNHEY, CDR2 SMNVEV (reference sequence). Trimming pared 6 bases from V and 8 bases from J, leaving 10 bases between. The CDR3 has 12 amino acids. The CDR3 sequence: CASSTRGEKLFF. The CDR3 nucleotides are TGTGCCAGCAGCACCAGGGGAGAAAAACTGTTTTTT.

The rearrangement joins TRBV10-1 to TRBJ1-5, with a weak D call TRBD1 (5 bases). From germline, CDR1 is WNHNN and CDR2 SYGVQD (reference sequence). The CDR3 totals 17 residues. V lost 10 bases to trimming and J lost 0 bases, with 22 bases between them. As DNA, the CDR3 is TGCGCCATCCAGTGGGGCTCCCCGCTCTATAGCAATCAGCCCCAGCATTTT. It encodes CAIQWGSPLYSNQPQHF.

CDR3 nucleotide sequence: TGTGCCAGCAGTGAACTAAGCCAGCCGACTAGCGGGAGGGCCCACGAGCAGTACTTC. As protein: CASSELSQPTSGRAHEQYF. The chain couples TRBV2 to TRBJ2-7; 14 bases agree with TRBD2. This CDR3 has 19 residues. The V segment lost 2 bases and the J segment 5 bases; nucleotides outside the gene matches: 14. Germline values: CDR1 SNHLY, CDR2 FYNNEI.

The V call is TRBV5-6, the J call TRBJ1-4; TRBD1 aligns across 12 bases. CDR3 length: 17 residues. V lost 0 bases, J lost 7 bases, and 7 bases stayed unmatched. The V gene's germline CDR1 is SGHDT and CDR2 YYEEEE. The CDR3 sequence: CASSLELGQGAAEKLFF. The CDR3 nucleotides read TGTGCCAGCAGCTTGGAATTGGGACAGGGGGCGGCTGAAAAACTGTTTTTT.

The genes are TRBV19 and TRBJ1-5; 7 bases align to TRBD1. Germline values: CDR1 LNHDA, CDR2 SQIVND (reference sequence). V was clipped by 5 bases and J by 4 bases; unmatched bases: 8. The CDR3 is 15 amino acids. The CDR3 DNA reads TGTGCCAGTAGTGTCTTTGGGACAGAGAATCAGCCCCAGCATTTT. Translation gives CASSVFGTENQPQHF.

This chain joins TRBV18 and TRBJ2-1, with a weak D call TRBD2 (5 bases). Deletions cut 2 bases from V and 8 bases from J, with 10 bases between. The germline V gene encodes CDR1 KGHSH and CDR2 LQKENI. The CDR3 is 13 amino acids. CDR3 DNA: TGTGCCAGCTCACCAGCCGAGGGTTATGAGCAGTTCTTC. Amino acid sequence: CASSPAEGYEQFF.

The CDR3 protein is CASSERTSGGSSGANVLTF. CDR3 DNA: TGTGCCAGCAGTGAGCGGACTAGCGGGGGAAGCTCTGGGGCCAACGTCCTGACTTTC. V usage is TRBV2 and J usage is TRBJ2-6; 13 nucleotides align to TRBD2. J gave up 0 bases and V 3 bases, and 5 bases lay outside the gene matches. CDR3 length equals 19 residues. Germline V gives CDR1 SNHLY, CDR2 FYNNEI. The full variable domain, its missing parts supplied by reference TRBV2 and TRBJ2-6, is EPEVTQTPSHQVTQMGQEVILRCVPISNHLYFYWYRQILGQKVEFLVSFYNNEISEKSEIFDDQFSVERPDGSNFTLKIRSTKLEDSAMYFCASSERTSGGSSGANVLTFGAGSRLTVL.

The chain employs TRBV6-4 and TRBJ2-1; no reliable D call. The CDR3 consists of 9 residues. Trimming took 9 bases from V and 7 from J, leaving 4 bases between them. The germline gives CDR1 MRHNA, CDR2 SNTAGT. In DNA, the CDR3 is TGTGCCAGGAGAAATGAGCAGTTCTTC. Protein: CARRNEQFF.

The rearrangement uses TRBV4-1 and TRBJ1-2; D not resolved. This CDR3 is 15 amino acids long. Germline V lookup: CDR1 MGHRA, CDR2 YSYEKL. Trimming took 3 bases from V and 4 from J, leaving 15 bases between them. CDR3 amino acids: CASSQAPEAGYGYTF. CDR3 DNA: TGCGCCAGCAGCCAGGCCCCAGAAGCAGGCTATGGCTACACCTTC.

V usage is TRBV28 and J usage is TRBJ1-2, with 7 bases matching TRBD1. The CDR3 consists of 14 residues. Trimming cost V 4 bases and J 4 bases; bases outside gene matches: 6. CDR1 is MDHEN, CDR2 SYDVKM, per germline. In nucleotides, the CDR3 is TGTGCCAGCAGTTCTACAGGGGAGGTCTATGGCTACACCTTC. The encoded protein is CASSSTGEVYGYTF.

The chain employs TRBV6-5 and TRBJ1-6, with unresolved D. CDR1 is MNHEY and CDR2 is SVGAGI in the germline V gene. The CDR3 has 15 residues. Deletions cut 6 bases from V and 0 bases from J, with 9 bases between. This CDR3 is CASRPPGSYNSPLHF. The CDR3 DNA follows: TGTGCCAGCAGACCGCCGGGCTCCTATAATTCACCCCTCCACTTT.

The chain employs TRBV5-1 and TRBJ2-7; the D gene is possibly TRBD1 (6 bases). This CDR3 region has 11 residues. V was cut by 4 bases and J by 7 bases, with 9 bases left in between. Germline V gives CDR1 SGHRS, CDR2 YFSETQ. The CDR3 is CASSKTGEQYF. The CDR3 DNA is TGCGCCAGCAGCAAGACAGGAGAGCAGTACTTC.

The rearrangement joins TRBV9 to TRBJ2-7, with TRBD2 matching 11 bases. In germline, CDR1 is SGDLS, CDR2 YYNGEE. The CDR3 sequence is 15 residues long. V was pared by 4 bases and J by 1 base, with 4 bases of the junction left unmatched. The CDR3 region has the DNA TGTGCCAGCAGCCCCCGGACTAGCGGGTCCTACGAGCAGTACTTC. This translates into CASSPRTSGSYEQYF. Using reference TRBV9 and TRBJ2-7 for the parts outside the CDR3, the full variable domain is DSGVTQTPKHLITATGQRVTLRCSPRSGDLSVYWYQQSLDQGLQFLIQYYNGEERAKGNILERFSAQQFPDLHSELNLSSLELGDSALYFCASSPRTSGSYEQYFGPGTRLTVT.

Points on this clone: Other DNA sequences from this sample encode an identical CDR3 as well. This sequence joins TRBV5-4 and TRBJ2-5; the D gene is possibly TRBD2 (6 bases). The CDR3 extends over 15 amino acids. Trimming left V 3 bases short and J 1 base short, with 13 bases between. Germline CDR1 is SGHNT and CDR2 is YYREEE (reference sequence). The CDR3 reads CASSSTGALQETQYF. CDR3 bases: TGTGCCAGCAGCTCTACGGGAGCCCTCCAAGAGACCCAGTACTTC.

The V call is TRBV6-1, the J call TRBJ2-1; D remains unclear. The length of the CDR3 is 12 residues. In germline, CDR1 is MNHNS, CDR2 SASEGT. V lost 7 bases to trimming and J lost 9 bases, with 13 bases between them. CDR3 in amino acids: CASTPSRVEQFF. CDR3 nucleotide sequence: TGTGCCAGCACCCCAAGTAGAGTTGAGCAGTTCTTC.

With regard to this clone: This specimen includes other DNA sequences encoding the same CDR3. The chain couples TRBV29-1 to TRBJ2-7, with 7 bases matching TRBD2. V gave up 4 bases and J gave up 3 bases; unmatched junction bases: 0. The CDR3 contains 11 residues. The germline CDR1 and CDR2 sequences are SQVTM and ANQGSEA. CDR3 bases: TGCAGCGTTGGGGGGGGCTACGAGCAGTACTTC. Protein sequence: CSVGGGYEQYF.

The chain links TRBV30 to TRBJ1-4; D unresolved. Germline V gene lookup returns CDR1 GTSNPN and CDR2 SVGIG (reference sequence). V was trimmed by 1 base and J by 5 bases, leaving 8 bases between them. There are 13 residues in the CDR3. Written as DNA, the CDR3 is TGTGCCTGGAGTGGCGGGTTGAATGAAAAACTGTTTTTT. Translated, it gives CAWSGGLNEKLFF.

The rearrangement joins TRBV7-6 to TRBJ2-2; weak D call: TRBD1 (6 bases). The ends were cut back, 4 bases at V and 0 bases at J, with 9 bases in the middle. The germline V gene has CDR1 SGHVS and CDR2 FNYEAQ. The CDR3 consists of 15 residues. CDR3 loop: CASSSWTANTGELFF. Here the CDR3 DNA reads TGTGCCAGCAGCTCATGGACAGCGAACACCGGGGAGCTGTTTTTT. Full variable domain (missing parts from reference TRBV7-6 and TRBJ2-2): GAGVSQSPRYKVTKRGQDVALRCDPISGHVSLYWYRQALGQGPEFLTYFNYEAQQDKSGLPNDRFSAERPEGSISTLTIQRTEQRDSAMYRCASSSWTANTGELFFGEGSRLTVL.

This clone was detected only a few times. The chain has TRBV18 and TRBJ1-2; 8 bases map to TRBD1. V shed 1 base, J shed 3 bases, and the junction held 7 bases outside the gene matches. Germline CDR1 reads KGHSH; CDR2 reads LQKENI. The length of the CDR3 is 16 residues. The CDR3 loop is CASSPRETGADYGYTF. The DNA for the CDR3 is TGTGCCAGCTCACCACGGGAGACAGGGGCGGACTATGGCTACACCTTC.